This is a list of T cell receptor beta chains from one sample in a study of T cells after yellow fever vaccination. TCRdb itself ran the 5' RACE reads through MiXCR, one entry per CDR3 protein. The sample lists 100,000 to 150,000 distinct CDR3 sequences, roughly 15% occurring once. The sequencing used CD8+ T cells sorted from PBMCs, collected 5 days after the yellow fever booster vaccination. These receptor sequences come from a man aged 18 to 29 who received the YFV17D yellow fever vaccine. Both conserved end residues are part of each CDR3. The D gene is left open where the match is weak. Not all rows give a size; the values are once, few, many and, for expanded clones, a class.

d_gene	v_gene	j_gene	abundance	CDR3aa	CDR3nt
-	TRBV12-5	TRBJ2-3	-	CASGSEAGSDTQYF	TGTGCTAGTGGTTCAGAAGCGGGTTCAGATACGCAGTATTTT
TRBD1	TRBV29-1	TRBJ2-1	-	CSAGTGVSEQFF	TGCAGCGCCGGGACAGGGGTGTCCGAGCAGTTCTTC
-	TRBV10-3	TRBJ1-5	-	CAISEVGNSNQPQHF	TGTGCCATCAGTGAGGTCGGGAATAGCAATCAGCCCCAGCATTTT
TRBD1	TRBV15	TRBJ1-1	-	CATSSRGQGDTEAFF	TGTGCCACCAGCAGCAGAGGACAGGGCGACACTGAAGCTTTCTTT
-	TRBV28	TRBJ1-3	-	CASSPEPGAGNTIYF	TGTGCCAGCAGCCCAGAGCCCGGGGCTGGAAACACCATATATTTT
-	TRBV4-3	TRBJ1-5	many	CASSQDWTNSNQPQHF	TGCGCCAGCAGCCAAGATTGGACCAATAGCAATCAGCCCCAGCATTTT
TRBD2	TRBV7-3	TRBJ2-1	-	CASSFLAGGDNEQFF	TGTGCCAGCAGCTTTTTAGCGGGGGGGGACAATGAGCAGTTCTTC
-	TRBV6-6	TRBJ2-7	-	CASALGGGLSYEQYF	TGTGCCAGCGCCTTAGGGGGTGGTTTGTCCTACGAGCAGTACTTC
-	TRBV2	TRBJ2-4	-	CASTPGGIAKNIQYF	TGTGCCAGCACCCCGGGTGGAATAGCCAAAAACATTCAGTACTTC
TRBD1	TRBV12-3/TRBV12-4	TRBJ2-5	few	CASRNRGEETQYF	TGTGCCAGCAGGAACAGGGGAGAGGAGACCCAGTACTTC
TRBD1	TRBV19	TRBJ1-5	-	CASSKRIIGQGRQPQHF	TGTGCCAGTAGCAAAAGGATCATAGGACAGGGCCGTCAGCCCCAGCATTTT
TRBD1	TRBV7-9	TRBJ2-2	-	CASSSWDRRFTGELFF	TGTGCCAGCAGCTCGTGGGACAGGAGATTCACCGGGGAGCTGTTTTTT
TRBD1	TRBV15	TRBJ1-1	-	CATSRVHRGLGLNTEAFF	TGTGCCACCAGCAGAGTTCACAGGGGGCTTGGTCTGAACACTGAAGCTTTCTTT
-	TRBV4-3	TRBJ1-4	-	CASSQDSGANEKLFF	TGCGCCAGCAGCCAAGATTCAGGGGCTAATGAAAAACTGTTTTTT
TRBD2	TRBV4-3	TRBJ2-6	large	CASSQTSGSGANVLTF	TGCGCCAGCAGCCAGACTAGCGGTTCTGGGGCCAACGTCCTGACTTTC
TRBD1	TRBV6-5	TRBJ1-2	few	CASRTGKGYTF	TGTGCCAGCAGGACAGGGAAAGGCTACACCTTC
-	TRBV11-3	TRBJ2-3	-	CASSPQGMDTQYF	TGTGCCAGCAGCCCCCAGGGCATGGATACGCAGTATTTT
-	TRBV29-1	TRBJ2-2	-	CSVEDWGSEDSTGELFF	TGCAGCGTTGAAGATTGGGGTTCTGAGGATTCCACCGGGGAGCTGTTTTTT
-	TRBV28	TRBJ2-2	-	CASSFSGVGSGELFF	TGTGCCAGCAGTTTCTCGGGTGTCGGGTCCGGGGAGCTGTTTTTT
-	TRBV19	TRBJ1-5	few	CASSIAGLSNQPQHF	TGTGCCAGTAGTATAGCGGGACTTAGCAATCAGCCCCAGCATTTT
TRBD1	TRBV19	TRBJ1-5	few	CASASDRGRGNQPQHF	TGTGCCAGTGCATCGGACAGGGGGCGAGGCAATCAGCCCCAGCATTTT
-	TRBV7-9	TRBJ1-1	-	CASSLPETGLSGAFF	TGTGCCAGCAGCTTACCAGAGACAGGACTCTCCGGGGCTTTCTTT
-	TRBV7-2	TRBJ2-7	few	CASRIGGGPGSYEQYF	TGTGCCAGCAGGATAGGGGGGGGTCCCGGGAGCTACGAGCAGTACTTC
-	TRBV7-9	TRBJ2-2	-	CASSFPSNTGELFF	TGTGCCAGCAGCTTCCCATCGAACACCGGGGAGCTGTTTTTT
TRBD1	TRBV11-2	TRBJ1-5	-	CASSSRDRVFQPQHF	TGTGCCAGCAGCAGCCGGGACAGGGTTTTTCAGCCCCAGCATTTT
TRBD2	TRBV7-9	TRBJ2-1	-	CASSPRGGASGNEQFF	TGTGCCAGCAGCCCACGGGGGGGGGCAAGTGGGAATGAGCAGTTCTTC
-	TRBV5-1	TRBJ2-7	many	CASSQGSYEQYF	TGCGCCAGCAGCCAGGGCTCCTACGAGCAGTACTTC
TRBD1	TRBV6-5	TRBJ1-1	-	CASSYSRDRGHTEAFF	TGTGCCAGCAGTTACTCGCGGGACAGGGGCCACACTGAAGCTTTCTTT
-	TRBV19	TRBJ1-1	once	CASRGEADKWLENTEAFF	TGTGCCAGTAGAGGAGAGGCAGACAAGTGGCTCGAGAACACTGAAGCTTTCTTT
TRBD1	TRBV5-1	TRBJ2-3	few	CASSDGTGEADTQYF	TGCGCCAGCAGCGATGGGACAGGGGAGGCAGATACGCAGTATTTT
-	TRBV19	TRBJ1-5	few	CASSTCYFCNQPQHF	TGTGCCAGTAGTACGTGCTATTTTTGCAATCAGCCCCAGCATTTT
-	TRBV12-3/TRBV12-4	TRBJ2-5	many	CASSLAHGGKTQYF	TGTGCCAGCAGTTTAGCGCATGGGGGGAAGACCCAGTACTTC
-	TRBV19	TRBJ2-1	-	CASSMAYNEQFF	TGTGCCAGTAGTATGGCCTACAATGAGCAGTTCTTC
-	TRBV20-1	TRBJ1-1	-	CSARLQGRAFF	TGCAGTGCTAGATTGCAGGGCAGAGCTTTCTTT
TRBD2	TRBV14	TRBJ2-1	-	CASSQTSGVLYNEQFF	TGTGCCAGCAGCCAAACTAGCGGGGTACTCTACAATGAGCAGTTCTTC
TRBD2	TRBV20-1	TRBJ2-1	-	CSASLLAGDNEQFF	TGCAGTGCTAGTTTACTAGCGGGAGACAATGAGCAGTTCTTC
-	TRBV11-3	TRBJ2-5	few	CASSERGQETQYF	TGTGCCAGCAGTGAACGGGGGCAAGAGACCCAGTACTTC
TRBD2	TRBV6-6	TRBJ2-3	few	CASSLLAGRTDTQYF	TGTGCCAGCAGTTTATTAGCGGGGCGAACAGATACGCAGTATTTT
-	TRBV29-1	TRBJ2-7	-	CSVRPGTRDEQYF	TGCAGCGTTCGGCCAGGGACCCGGGACGAGCAGTACTTC
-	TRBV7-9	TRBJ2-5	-	CASSLPWGRETQYF	TGTGCCAGCAGCTTGCCCTGGGGCAGAGAGACCCAGTACTTC
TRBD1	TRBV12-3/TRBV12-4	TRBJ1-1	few	CASSFRGTVNTEAFF	TGTGCCAGCAGTTTTAGGGGGACAGTAAACACTGAAGCTTTCTTT
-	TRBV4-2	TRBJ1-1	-	CASSQDPGYAEAFF	TGTGCCAGCAGCCAAGACCCGGGCTACGCTGAAGCTTTCTTT
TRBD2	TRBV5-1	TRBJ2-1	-	CASSFGGGAYEQFF	TGCGCCAGCAGCTTTGGCGGGGGGGCATATGAGCAGTTCTTC
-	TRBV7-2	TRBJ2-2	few	CASSPWGAGGELFF	TGTGCCAGCAGCCCCTGGGGGGCAGGCGGGGAGCTGTTTTTT
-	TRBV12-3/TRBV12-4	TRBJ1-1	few	CASSSGTPRPDTEAFF	TGTGCCAGCAGTTCTGGGACACCTCGGCCTGACACTGAAGCTTTCTTT
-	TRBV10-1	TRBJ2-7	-	CASSESRGAREQYF	TGCGCCAGCAGTGAGTCGAGGGGGGCTCGGGAGCAGTACTTC
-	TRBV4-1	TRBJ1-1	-	CASSQDRGTLNTEAFF	TGCGCCAGCAGCCAAGATAGGGGGACCCTTAACACTGAAGCTTTCTTT
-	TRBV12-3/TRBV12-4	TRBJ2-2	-	CASSLSLANTGELFF	TGTGCCAGCAGTTTATCCCTCGCGAACACCGGGGAGCTGTTTTTT
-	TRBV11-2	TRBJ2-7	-	CASSLTNEQYF	TGTGCCAGCAGCTTAACGAACGAGCAGTACTTC
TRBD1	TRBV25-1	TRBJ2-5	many	CASSEGTAPGETQYF	TGTGCCAGCAGTGAAGGGACAGCCCCCGGGGAGACCCAGTACTTC
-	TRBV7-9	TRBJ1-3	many	CASSSSTEAVGNTIYF	TGTGCCAGCAGCTCCAGTACGGAAGCTGTAGGAAACACCATATATTTT
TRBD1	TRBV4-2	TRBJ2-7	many	CASSPGQGDYEQYF	TGTGCCAGCAGCCCCGGACAGGGAGACTACGAGCAGTACTTC
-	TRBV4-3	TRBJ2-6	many	CASSQDSGTLTGGANVLTF	TGCGCCAGCAGCCAGGATTCCGGGACGCTCACAGGTGGGGCCAACGTCCTGACTTTC
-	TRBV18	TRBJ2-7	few	CASPGNGSLGYEQYF	TGTGCCAGCCCCGGAAATGGGAGTTTGGGCTACGAGCAGTACTTC
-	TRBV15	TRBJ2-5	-	CATSRAASPQETQYF	TGTGCCACCAGCAGAGCGGCTAGTCCCCAAGAGACCCAGTACTTC
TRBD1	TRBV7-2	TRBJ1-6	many	CASSIRTGRLNSPLHF	TGTGCCAGCAGCATCCGGACAGGCAGGCTCAATTCACCCCTCCACTTT
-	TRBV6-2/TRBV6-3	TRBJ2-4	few	CASSPGLLNIQYF	TGTGCCAGCAGTCCCGGATTGTTAAACATTCAGTACTTC
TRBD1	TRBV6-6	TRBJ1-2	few	CASSDRQGWIQGYTF	TGTGCCAGCAGTGACCGACAGGGATGGATACAGGGCTACACCTTC
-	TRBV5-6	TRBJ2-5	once	CASSLEPEETQYF	TGTGCCAGCAGCTTGGAGCCTGAGGAGACCCAGTACTTC